The present entry profiles one T cell receptor beta chain with its context. Its cognate antigen is unknown. This entry comes from a study of shared clonotypes between healthy human individuals. Study as a whole: Three CD4 naive, three CD4 memory, two CD8 naive and one CD8 memory plate were used per donor.

The naive CD8 subset, CD45RO-negative cells positively selected for CCR7, excluded terminally differentiated effector memory CD45RA+ cells. In the source study's methods: Filtering differed because ImmunoSEQ produced junction-only sequences that carried no quality scores. Measured with immunoSEQ multiplex PCR; TCRdb has only the in-frame clones, and not every one. V and J calls plus clone size are reproduced from that table; the DNA served to infer D and trimming. The table includes about 2.1 million clones, around 93% detected once. The germline V and J ends were trimmed by 6 bases and 5 bases, with 13 bases remaining between them. This CDR3 is 13 amino acids long. Germline CDR1 SGHVS, CDR2 FNYEAQ. Study outcomes and limitations: Among the subsets, naive ones generally showed larger estimated richness than memory ones. About 4.5% of naive CD4 clonotypes were common to a few donors.

The receptor was isolated from a man aged 18-30 years in good health. Some clones in this sample may be carry-over from other donors' samples. The chain recombines TRBV7-6 with TRBJ1-2, with a weak D call TRBD1 (6 bases). Sequenced: naive CD8+ T cells from PBMCs. The CDR3 region has the DNA TGTGCCAGCAGATTTACAGGGAATTATGGCTACACCTTC. It yields the protein CASRFTGNYGYTF. Complete variable domain (other parts from reference TRBV7-6 and TRBJ1-2): GAGVSQSPRYKVTKRGQDVALRCDPISGHVSLYWYRQALGQGPEFLTYFNYEAQQDKSGLPNDRFSAERPEGSISTLTIQRTEQRDSAMYRCASRFTGNYGYTFGSGTRLTVV.